These 32 T cell receptor beta chains share one sample of origin, sequenced in a study of human T cells and chemical hapten exposure. TCRdb reanalysed the RACE reads using MiXCR and keeps one entry per CDR3 protein. The table shows some 38,000 distinct CDR3 sequences, with around 6.8% occurring only once. Documented time point: patch test 1, 2 weeks after DPC sensitization. The sample's treatment: therapeutic diphenylcyclopropenone sensitization with weekly scalp DPC. Someone pulled total RNA out of unfractionated whole blood. Sequencing was performed on whole blood, taken in connection with sensitization to the hapten diphenylcyclopropenone (DPC). The receptors originated from a woman aged 25 to 39 with alopecia areata. Some clones in this sample may be carry-over from other donors' samples.

This clonotype was recorded many times. The chain has TRBV12-3 or TRBV12-4 and TRBJ1-4; no firm D call. Trimming cost V 3 bases and J 6 bases, with 11 bases left between them. The CDR3 contains 14 residues. CDR3 sequence: CASSFSQDDEKLFF. CDR3 sequence (DNA): TGTGCCAGCAGTTTTAGTCAGGACGATGAAAAACTGTTTTTT.

This clonotype appeared many times. The chain joins TRBV5-1 to TRBJ2-6; no definite D call. The CDR3 has 15 residues. Germline V gene sequence: CDR1 SGHRS, CDR2 YFSETQ. Trimming took 6 bases from V and 0 from J, leaving 10 bases between them. The CDR3, as DNA: TGCGCCAGCATGCAAACAACCTCTGGGGCCAACGTCCTGACTTTC. Amino acid sequence: CASMQTTSGANVLTF.

This rearrangement joins TRBV6-2 or TRBV6-3 to TRBJ1-5; D not certain. This CDR3 has 15 residues. V lost 4 bases, J lost 1 base, and 11 bases lay in between. CDR1 and CDR2 from the germline V gene are MNHEY and SVGEGT. CDR3 in DNA: TGTGCCAGCAGTTCAATGGGAAGGAGCAATCAGCCCCAGCATTTT. Its protein product is CASSSMGRSNQPQHF.

In this sample, this clonotype turned up a few times. The genes are TRBV6-2 or TRBV6-3 and TRBJ2-7, with 8 bases lining up with TRBD1. Germline values: CDR1 MNHEY, CDR2 SVGEGT. The CDR3 has 14 residues. Germline trimming cut 7 bases from V and 4 bases from J; bases unmatched to any gene: 9. The CDR3, as DNA: TGTGCCAGCATCCGATCGGGACAGGTATACGAGCAGTACTTC. Protein product: CASIRSGQVYEQYF.

This clonotype turned up a few times. The chain has TRBV4-3 and TRBJ1-1; maybe TRBD1 (5 bases). V lost 1 base and J lost 7, with 28 bases in between. Germline lookup yields CDR1 LGHNA and CDR2 YSLEER. The CDR3 is 19 residues long. The CDR3 protein is CASSQARGFILGRRHEAFF. CDR3 nucleotide sequence: TGCGCCAGCAGCCAAGCACGGGGGTTTATTTTGGGAAGGAGACATGAAGCTTTCTTT.

This clonotype has just a few counts. V is TRBV20-1 and J is TRBJ2-3; no clear D gene. V was shortened by 3 bases and J by 3 bases, with 10 bases between the two germline ends. The CDR3 is made up of 13 amino acids. The germline V gene has CDR1 DFQATT and CDR2 SNEGSKA (reference sequence). The CDR3 spells CSASSPGTDTQYF. As DNA, the CDR3 is TGCAGTGCTAGTTCCCCTGGGACAGATACGCAGTATTTT.

This chain links TRBV7-2 with TRBJ2-4, with a tentative D call TRBD1 (5 bases). The germline V gene has CDR1 SGHTA and CDR2 FQGNSA. The germline V and J ends were trimmed by 2 bases and 0 bases, with 11 bases remaining between them. The CDR3 consists of 16 residues. CDR3 nucleotides: TGTGCCAGCAGCTTATTTACAGGCCTAGCCAAAAACATTCAGTACTTC. Its translation is CASSLFTGLAKNIQYF.

V gene TRBV5-5 combines with J gene TRBJ2-1, with D perhaps matching TRBD2 (7 bases). V was trimmed by 0 bases and J by 2 bases, leaving 21 bases between them. Germline V gene lookup returns CDR1 SGHKS and CDR2 YYEKEE (reference sequence). The CDR3 length is 19 residues. CDR3 sequence (DNA): TGTGCCAGCAGCTTGGTTTGGATCGGTCGGGGGGCGGCCTACAATGAGCAGTTCTTC. Translation gives CASSLVWIGRGAAYNEQFF.

This clonotype was counted ten times or more. The V and J genes are TRBV27 and TRBJ1-5; 7 positions agree with TRBD1. With V trimmed by 6 bases and J by 6 bases, 11 bases remained unmatched. The CDR3 covers 15 residues. Germline V lookup: CDR1 MNHEY, CDR2 SMNVEV (reference sequence). The chain's CDR3 is CASRISTGSPQPQHF. The DNA of the CDR3 is TGTGCCAGCAGGATTTCGACAGGGTCCCCTCAGCCCCAGCATTTT.

This clonotype has ten or more counts. The chain recombines TRBV20-1 with TRBJ2-1; 9 bases match TRBD1. CDR1 is DFQATT and CDR2 is SNEGSKA in the germline V gene (reference sequence). CDR3 length: 15 amino acids. V shed 5 bases and J 7 bases; nucleotides not matched to a gene: 12. The CDR3: CSAGHSGTGKNEQFF. The CDR3 region has the DNA TGCAGTGCTGGACATTCCGGGACAGGGAAGAATGAGCAGTTCTTC.

This chain connects TRBV20-1 to TRBJ2-3; D may be TRBD2 (6 bases). Germline lookup yields CDR1 DFQATT and CDR2 SNEGSKA (reference sequence). The CDR3 totals 14 residues. V was shortened by 5 bases and J by 3 bases, with 15 bases between the two germline ends. The CDR3 bases are TGCAGTGCTCCTATCCCGGGACTTACAGATACGCAGTATTTT. Its translation is CSAPIPGLTDTQYF.

The chain uses TRBV27 and TRBJ2-7; D remains ambiguous. There are 14 residues in the CDR3. With 6 bases removed from V and 6 bases from J, the gap between germline ends came to 18 bases. Looked up from germline, CDR1 is MNHEY and CDR2 is SMNVEV (reference sequence). The CDR3 sequence is CASRIQRGISEQYF. The CDR3 DNA reads TGTGCCAGCAGAATACAGCGAGGAATAAGCGAGCAGTACTTC.

Many counts were recorded for this clonotype. V usage is TRBV27 and J usage is TRBJ2-3; possible D gene TRBD2, 7 bases. Germline lookup yields CDR1 MNHEY and CDR2 SMNVEV (reference sequence). The V end was cut by 0 bases, the J end by 4 bases, with 17 bases between. There are 17 residues in the CDR3. CDR3 region: CASSLSGGGVLSDTQYF. DNA of the CDR3: TGTGCCAGCAGTTTATCAGGGGGGGGCGTTTTGTCAGATACGCAGTATTTT.

At least ten counts were recorded for this clonotype. V usage is TRBV12-3 or TRBV12-4 and J usage is TRBJ2-5; no clear D gene. This CDR3 contains 13 residues. V was trimmed by 1 base and J by 4 bases, leaving 7 bases between them. CDR3 coding DNA: TGTGCCAGCAGTTTAGGTCGTCGAGAGACCCAGTACTTC. Its protein is CASSLGRRETQYF.

The rearrangement joins TRBV5-1 to TRBJ2-5; D gene uncertain. Per the germline V gene, CDR1 is SGHRS and CDR2 is YFSETQ. Trimming cost V 4 bases and J 1 base, with 5 bases left between them. The CDR3 runs 12 residues. The CDR3 sequence is CASSAPQETQYF. The CDR3 coding sequence is TGCGCCAGCAGCGCACCCCAAGAGACCCAGTACTTC.

This chain connects TRBV3-1 to TRBJ2-3, with 8 bases aligning to TRBD2. The CDR3 is 14 residues long. V lost 2 bases to trimming and J lost 4 bases; unmatched junction nucleotides: 2. Germline V gene data show CDR1 as LGHDT and CDR2 as YNNKEL (reference sequence). CDR3 sequence: CASSQSGGPDTQYF. The CDR3, as DNA: TGTGCCAGCAGCCAATCGGGGGGGCCAGATACGCAGTATTTT.

The V and J genes are TRBV5-1 and TRBJ1-1, with D maybe TRBD1 (5 bases). Germline lookup yields CDR1 SGHRS and CDR2 YFSETQ. The V end was cut by 5 bases, the J end by 1 base, with 15 bases between. The CDR3 totals 15 residues. CDR3 nucleotides: TGCGCCAGCAGTCCGCTTGGAGGGGCGAACACTGAAGCTTTCTTT. Its protein product is CASSPLGGANTEAFF. Supplemented by reference TRBV5-1 and TRBJ1-1, the full variable domain reads KAGVTQTPRYLIKTRGQQVTLSCSPISGHRSVSWYQQTPGQGLQFLFEYFSETQRNKGNFPGRFSGRQFSNSRSEMNVSTLELGDSALYLCASSPLGGANTEAFFGQGTRLTVV.

The V call is TRBV5-1, the J call TRBJ2-1; 11 positions agree with TRBD1. V shed 4 bases, J shed 5 bases, and the junction held 5 bases outside the gene matches. The CDR3 is 15 residues long. Germline V gene data show CDR1 as SGHRS and CDR2 as YFSETQ. CDR3 residues: CASSTGQGAHNEQFF. The CDR3 bases are TGCGCCAGCAGCACCGGACAGGGGGCCCACAATGAGCAGTTCTTC.

This clonotype was seen at least ten times. The V gene is TRBV6-2 or TRBV6-3, the J gene TRBJ2-2; perhaps TRBD2 as D (5 bases). Trimming left V 0 bases short and J 0 bases short, with 8 bases between. CDR1 and CDR2 (germline): MNHEY, SVGEGT. This CDR3 spans 16 amino acids. CDR3 in DNA: TGTGCCAGCAGTTACTCCGGTAGCGCGAACACCGGGGAGCTGTTTTTT. It is translated as CASSYSGSANTGELFF.

This clonotype was found many times. This rearrangement joins TRBV7-2 to TRBJ1-1; 8 bases agree with TRBD1. J gave up 4 bases and V 4 bases, and 8 bases lay outside the gene matches. The germline V gene encodes CDR1 SGHTA and CDR2 FQGNSA. The CDR3 length is 15 residues. The CDR3 DNA reads as TGTGCCAGCAGCTGGACCGGACAGGGCGTCACTGAAGCTTTCTTT. The encoded protein is CASSWTGQGVTEAFF. Based on the CDR3 plus reference TRBV7-2 and TRBJ1-1, the full variable domain is GAGVSQSPSNKVTEKGKDVELRCDPISGHTALYWYRQSLGQGLEFLIYFQGNSAPDKSGLPSDRFSAERTGGSVSTLTIQRTQQEDSAVYLCASSWTGQGVTEAFFGQGTRLTVV.

This clonotype was detected only a few times. The chain couples TRBV25-1 to TRBJ1-6; TRBD1 aligns across 7 bases. This CDR3 spans 14 amino acids. Germline V CDR1 and CDR2: MGHDK, SYGVNS. J gave up 10 bases and V 5 bases, and 8 bases lay outside the gene matches. CDR3 sequence: CASSNDRVSSPLHF. CDR3 coding DNA: TGTGCCAGCAGTAACGACAGGGTGAGCTCACCCCTCCACTTT.

This clonotype has more than one count but fewer than ten. The V gene is TRBV29-1, the J gene TRBJ1-2; D might be TRBD1 (5 bases). Trimming took 6 bases from V and 3 from J, leaving 14 bases between them. CDR1 and CDR2 (germline): SQVTM, ANQGSEA. The length of the CDR3 is 13 residues. CDR3 loop: CSVTETDDYGYTF. CDR3 nucleotides: TGCAGCGTAACCGAGACAGACGACTATGGCTACACCTTC.

This clonotype was detected many times. The rearrangement uses TRBV20-1 and TRBJ2-4; perhaps TRBD2 as D (5 bases). Deletions cut 4 bases from V and 9 bases from J, with 19 bases between. CDR1 and CDR2 from the germline V gene are DFQATT and SNEGSKA (reference sequence). The CDR3 is made up of 14 amino acids. The CDR3 is CSAIGTRTSSIQYF. Here the CDR3 DNA reads TGCAGTGCTATAGGAACTAGAACCTCATCCATTCAGTACTTC.

This clonotype was found many times. This chain connects TRBV20-1 to TRBJ2-5; 10 bases map to TRBD2. The CDR3 runs to 13 residues. The germline V gene has CDR1 DFQATT and CDR2 SNEGSKA (reference sequence). Trimming cost V 8 bases and J 0 bases; bases outside gene matches: 3. CDR3 DNA sequence: TGCAGTCAGCGGGGGGGGTACCAAGAGACCCAGTACTTC. Its translation: CSQRGGYQETQYF.

This clonotype came up a few times. The rearrangement joins TRBV19 to TRBJ1-1, with 7 bases matching TRBD1. The V and J ends lost 8 bases and 5 bases, in that order; junction bases with no gene match: 5. CDR3 length: 12 residues. Germline assignment: CDR1 LNHDA and CDR2 SQIVND (reference sequence). The CDR3 loop reads CASRGGWTEAFF. CDR3 DNA sequence: TGTGCCAGTCGAGGGGGCTGGACTGAAGCTTTCTTT.

By share, this clonotype counts as medium-sized. The CDR3 reads CASSLSGESTEAFF. The DNA for the CDR3 is TGTGCCAGCAGTCTCAGCGGGGAGAGCACTGAAGCTTTCTTT. V and J are TRBV6-2 or TRBV6-3 and TRBJ1-1; no definite D call. This CDR3 is 14 amino acids long. Germline V gives CDR1 MNHEY, CDR2 SVGEGT. Trimming left V 5 bases short and J 4 bases short, with 14 bases between.

This chain uses TRBV7-2 with TRBJ2-5; 7 bases are a match to TRBD1. Per germline, CDR1 SGHTA and CDR2 FQGNSA. The CDR3 has 12 residues. Losses at the gene ends were 7 bases for V and 5 bases for J; bases not matched to a gene: 4. The CDR3 DNA reads as TGTGCCAGCACGGACAGGAGGGAGACCCAGTACTTC. It encodes CASTDRRETQYF.

This clonotype was recorded a few times. The rearrangement joins TRBV5-1 to TRBJ2-7; 9 bases agree with TRBD1. Germline V gene sequence: CDR1 SGHRS, CDR2 YFSETQ. The CDR3 extends over 15 amino acids. Losses at the gene ends were 5 bases for V and 1 base for J; bases not matched to a gene: 7. CDR3 in amino acids: CASSSDRGTSYEQYF. The CDR3 coding sequence is TGCGCCAGCAGTTCGGACAGGGGAACGTCCTACGAGCAGTACTTC. Supplemented by reference TRBV5-1 and TRBJ2-7, the full variable domain reads KAGVTQTPRYLIKTRGQQVTLSCSPISGHRSVSWYQQTPGQGLQFLFEYFSETQRNKGNFPGRFSGRQFSNSRSEMNVSTLELGDSALYLCASSSDRGTSYEQYFGPGTRLTVT.

The genes are TRBV7-2 and TRBJ1-1; 9 bases align to TRBD1. The CDR3 spans 16 residues. The junction had 7 bases not matched to a gene; V was cut back by 1 base and J by 4 bases. The germline V gene has CDR1 SGHTA and CDR2 FQGNSA. CDR3 loop: CASSLVTQGAGTEAFF. The CDR3, as DNA: TGTGCCAGCAGCTTAGTAACACAGGGGGCCGGCACTGAAGCTTTCTTT.

The sample holds many counts of this clonotype. V is TRBV3-1 and J is TRBJ1-5, with D hard to call. Trimming took off 0 bases at V and 6 bases at J, with 6 bases between the two ends. Germline lookup yields CDR1 LGHDT and CDR2 YNNKEL (reference sequence). This CDR3 is 13 amino acids long. The CDR3 DNA sequence: TGTGCCAGCAGCCAAGAACCCGCTCAGCCCCAGCATTTT. Translated: CASSQEPAQPQHF.

This clonotype was counted between two and nine times. The V call is TRBV18, the J call TRBJ2-7; 15 positions agree with TRBD2. V trimming: 2 bases; J trimming: 7 bases; junction bases outside the gene matches: 9. Germline V CDR1 and CDR2: KGHSH, LQKENI. The CDR3 loop spans 17 amino acids. CDR3 coding DNA: TGTGCCAGCTCACCAGGGACTAGCGGGGGGCCCACCGAGGAGCAGTACTTC. Amino acid sequence: CASSPGTSGGPTEEQYF.

This clonotype was detected only a few times. The chain combines TRBV7-3 with TRBJ1-1; maybe TRBD1 (5 bases). Trimming left V 10 bases short and J 1 base short, with 19 bases between. The germline CDR1 and CDR2 sequences are SGHTA and FQGTGA. The CDR3 covers 15 residues. The DNA of the CDR3 is TGTGCCATCAAAAGGCCCCAGGGCGCGAACACTGAAGCTTTCTTT. As protein: CAIKRPQGANTEAFF.